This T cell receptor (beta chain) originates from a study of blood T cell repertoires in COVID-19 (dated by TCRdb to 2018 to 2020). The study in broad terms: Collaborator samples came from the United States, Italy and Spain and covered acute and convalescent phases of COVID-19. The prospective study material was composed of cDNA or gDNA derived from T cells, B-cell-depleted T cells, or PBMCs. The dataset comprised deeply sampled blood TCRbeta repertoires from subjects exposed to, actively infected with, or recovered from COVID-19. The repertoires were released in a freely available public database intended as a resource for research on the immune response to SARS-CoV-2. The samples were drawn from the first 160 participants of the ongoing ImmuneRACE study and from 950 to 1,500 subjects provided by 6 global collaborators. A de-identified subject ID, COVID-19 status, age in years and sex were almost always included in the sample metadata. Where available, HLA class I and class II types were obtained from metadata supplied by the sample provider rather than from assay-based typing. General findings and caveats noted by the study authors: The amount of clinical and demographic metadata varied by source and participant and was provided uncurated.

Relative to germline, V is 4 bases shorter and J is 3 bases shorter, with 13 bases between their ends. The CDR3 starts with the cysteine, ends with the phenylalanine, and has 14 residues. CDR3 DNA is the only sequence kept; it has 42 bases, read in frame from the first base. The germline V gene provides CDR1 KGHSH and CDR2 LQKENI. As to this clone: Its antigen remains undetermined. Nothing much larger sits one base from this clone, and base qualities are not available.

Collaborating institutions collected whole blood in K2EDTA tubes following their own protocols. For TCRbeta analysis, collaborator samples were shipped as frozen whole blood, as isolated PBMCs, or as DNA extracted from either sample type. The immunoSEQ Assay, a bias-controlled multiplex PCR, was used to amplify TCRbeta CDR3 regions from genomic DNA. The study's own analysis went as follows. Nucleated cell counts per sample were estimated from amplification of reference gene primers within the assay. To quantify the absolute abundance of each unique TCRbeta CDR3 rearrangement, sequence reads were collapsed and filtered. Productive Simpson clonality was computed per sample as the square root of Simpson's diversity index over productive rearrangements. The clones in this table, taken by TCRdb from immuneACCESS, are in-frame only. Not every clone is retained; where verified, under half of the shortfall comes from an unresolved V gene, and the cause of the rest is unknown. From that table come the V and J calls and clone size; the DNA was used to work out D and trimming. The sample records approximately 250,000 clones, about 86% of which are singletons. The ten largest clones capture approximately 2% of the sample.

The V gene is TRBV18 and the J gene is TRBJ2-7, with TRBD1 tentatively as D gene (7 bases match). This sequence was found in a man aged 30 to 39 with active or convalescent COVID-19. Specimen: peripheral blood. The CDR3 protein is CASSRQGGDYEQYF. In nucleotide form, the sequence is TGTGCCAGCTCACGTCAGGGGGGCGACTACGAGCAGTACTTC.